This is a list of T cell receptor beta chains from one sample in a study of identical twins. From the 5' RACE reads, TCRdb called clonotypes with MiXCR, one entry per CDR3 protein. The table has approximately 530,000 distinct CDR3 sequences, about a fifth seen once. The same data also went into a second study, on yellow fever vaccine responses in identical twins.

Sequences were obtained from CD4+ T cells sorted from blood. The receptors originated from a young woman in good health. CDR3s include the opening cysteine and the closing phenylalanine or tryptophan. A D gene is named only where the DNA matches it firmly. Clone sizes are given selectively: once, few, many, or a class where the clone is expanded.

-,-,TRBJ2-7,TRBV4-2,TGTGCCAGCAGCTACGACAGGATCTCCTACGAGCAGTACTTC,CASSYDRISYEQYF
-,TRBD2,TRBJ2-3,TRBV11-1,TGTGCCAGCAGCCGGGAGGGCCCCGATACGCAGTATTTT,CASSREGPDTQYF
-,-,TRBJ2-7,TRBV2,TGTGCCACTACTCCCGAGGGGAGCTCCTACGAGCAGTACTTC,CATTPEGSSYEQYF
-,TRBD2,TRBJ2-4,TRBV11-2,TGTGCCAGCAGCCAGGGGTTAGCGGGAGGATTTCTAGCCAAAAACATTCAGTACTTC,CASSQGLAGGFLAKNIQYF
few,TRBD1,TRBJ2-1,TRBV3-1,TGTGCCAGCAGCCGGGAGTTGGCCGGGACAGAACAGTTCTTC,CASSRELAGTEQFF
many,TRBD2,TRBJ2-2,TRBV12-3/TRBV12-4,TGTGCCAGCAGTTTGGGGGGGAACGGGGAGCTGTTTTTT,CASSLGGNGELFF
few,TRBD2,TRBJ2-3,TRBV29-1,TGCAGCGCAACTAGCGGGGGAGGAGATACGCAGTATTTT,CSATSGGGDTQYF
few,-,TRBJ2-5,TRBV3-1,TGTGCCAGCAGCCAAGATCGCAACTGGGGACCTCGGGGAGAGACCCAGTACTTC,CASSQDRNWGPRGETQYF
few,-,TRBJ2-3,TRBV6-5,TGTGCCAGCAGTTACGGTCCTTGGGATACGCAGTATTTT,CASSYGPWDTQYF
once,TRBD1,TRBJ1-1,TRBV27,TGTGCCAGCAGTCCTTCAGGGGGATCTTGGGCTGAAGCTTTCTTT,CASSPSGGSWAEAFF
few,-,TRBJ2-1,TRBV7-2,TGTGCCTCCGGCGGGGTAGGGAGTGAGCAGTTCTTC,CASGGVGSEQFF
few,-,TRBJ2-2,TRBV27,TGTGCCAGCAGCTCCGAAAGGATCACCGGGGAGCTGTTTTTT,CASSSERITGELFF
-,-,TRBJ2-2,TRBV2,TGTGCCAGCCGCCTCCTAATCGGGGAGCTGTTTTTT,CASRLLIGELFF
few,-,TRBJ2-4,TRBV12-3/TRBV12-4,TGTGCCAGCACCCCGGGACCCAAAAACATTCAGTACTTC,CASTPGPKNIQYF
-,TRBD1,TRBJ2-2,TRBV6-1,TGTGCCAGCAGCCAGGACAGGGGGGACACCGGGGAGCTGTTTTTT,CASSQDRGDTGELFF
few,-,TRBJ2-1,TRBV7-2,TGTGCCAGCAGCTTAGATGCCGTAACTGAGCAGTTCTTC,CASSLDAVTEQFF
-,-,TRBJ2-5,TRBV24-1,TGTGCCACCAGTGATTTGGGGTTGGACAAACAAGAGACCCAGTACTTC,CATSDLGLDKQETQYF
-,-,TRBJ1-3,TRBV28,TGTGCCAGCAGTCCCGGGGACTCTGGAAACACCATATATTTT,CASSPGDSGNTIYF
-,-,TRBJ1-2,TRBV20-1,TGCAGTGCTTGGCCTAGGGAGGGCTACACCTTC,CSAWPREGYTF
few,-,TRBJ2-2,TRBV12-3/TRBV12-4,TGTGCCAGCAGTTTAAAACAGCGCACCGGGGAGCTGTTTTTT,CASSLKQRTGELFF
-,TRBD2,TRBJ2-7,TRBV28,TGTGCCAGCAGTTTATCTACCGCGGGAGGTCACGAGCAGTACTTC,CASSLSTAGGHEQYF
-,TRBD1,TRBJ1-6,TRBV20-1,TGCAGTGCTAGCGCAGGGGGTAATTCACCCCTCCACTTT,CSASAGGNSPLHF
many,TRBD1,TRBJ1-1,TRBV13,TGTGCCAGCAGCTTAGGACAGGGGAGGATAAACACTGAAGCTTTCTTT,CASSLGQGRINTEAFF
many,-,TRBJ2-7,TRBV12-3/TRBV12-4,TGTGCCAGCAGTTACCAGGGACGGTCCTCCTACGAGCAGTACTTC,CASSYQGRSSYEQYF
many,-,TRBJ1-1,TRBV5-1,TGCGCCAGCAGCTTGTCCCCAGGGATGAACACTGAAGCTTTCTTT,CASSLSPGMNTEAFF
-,TRBD1,TRBJ1-4,TRBV28,TGTGCCAGCAGGTCCCCCGGAGGGGGCGTCGAAAAACTGTTTTTT,CASRSPGGGVEKLFF
few,TRBD1,TRBJ1-4,TRBV5-1,TGCGCCAGCAGCAAAGGACAGGGAGGGGATGAAAAACTGTTTTTT,CASSKGQGGDEKLFF
-,-,TRBJ1-1,TRBV20-1,TGCAGTGCCCCCCGGGCAGGGGCGCGTACTGAAGCTTTCTTT,CSAPRAGARTEAFF
-,TRBD2,TRBJ2-2,TRBV5-6,TGTGCCAGCAGCTTGGTGGCTAGCGGTTCGAACACCGGGGAGCTGTTTTTT,CASSLVASGSNTGELFF